Each of the 28 T cell receptor beta chains below was sequenced from the same sample in a study of T-cell reconstitution after alpha-beta-depleted transplantation in children. The TCRbeta library incorporated unique molecular identifiers. TCRdb reanalysed the PCR reads using MiXCR and keeps one entry per CDR3 protein. Of about 900,000 distinct CDR3 sequences listed, under 30% are singletons. Sample: PBMCs, mostly from graft donor cells, taken 360 days after TCRalphabeta/CD19-depleted stem cell transplant. The receptors shown here come from a boy under two years old who had a stem cell transplant for SCID, so the T cells may come from the graft donor.

This clonotype was counted a single time. The chain has TRBV7-3 and TRBJ2-7, with 10 bases matching TRBD1. Germline assignment: CDR1 SGHTA and CDR2 FQGTGA. Trimming cost V 4 bases and J 5 bases; bases outside gene matches: 5. CDR3 length: 14 amino acids. DNA of the CDR3: TGTGCCAGCAGCTCGACAGGGGGCGCGGACGAGCAGTACTTC. It codes for CASSSTGGADEQYF.

This chain connects TRBV6-1 to TRBJ1-4; TRBD1 matches 7 bases. Germline V gene sequence: CDR1 MNHNS, CDR2 SASEGT. This CDR3 has 13 amino acids. Trimming took 5 bases from V and 7 from J; bases not matched to a gene: 4. Here the CDR3 reads CASSTGVSEKLFF. For the CDR3, the DNA is TGTGCCAGCAGTACAGGGGTTTCTGAAAAACTGTTTTTT.

The rearrangement joins TRBV11-2 to TRBJ2-1, with D perhaps TRBD2 (5 bases). V lost 7 bases and J lost 8, with 18 bases in between. This CDR3 is built from 14 residues. The germline gives CDR1 SGHAT, CDR2 FQNNGV. DNA of the CDR3: TGTGCCAGCAAGTTCTCTCAACTAGGCGATGAGCAGTTCTTC. It translates to CASKFSQLGDEQFF.

This clonotype turned up a few times. The chain links TRBV7-8 to TRBJ1-2; D remains ambiguous. The CDR3 length is 11 residues. In germline, CDR1 is SGHVS, CDR2 FQNEAQ. Trimming stripped 5 bases from V and 4 bases from J, with 5 bases between. CDR3 region: CASSGRYGYTF. The CDR3 region has the DNA TGTGCCAGCAGCGGCCGCTATGGCTACACCTTC.

This clonotype has just a few counts. The chain combines TRBV20-1 with TRBJ1-2; 9 bases are a match to TRBD1. The J segment lost 8 bases and the V segment lost 1 base, leaving 5 bases of the junction unmatched. The germline gives CDR1 DFQATT, CDR2 SNEGSKA (reference sequence). The CDR3 is 13 amino acids. The CDR3, as DNA: TGCAGTGCTAGAGCGGGACAGGGAGGAGGCTACACCTTC. Protein: CSARAGQGGGYTF.

The chain carries TRBV5-4 and TRBJ2-7; TRBD1 is a possible D gene (6 bases). V was cut by 4 bases and J by 3 bases, with 11 bases left in between. CDR3 size: 13 residues. The germline V gene has CDR1 SGHNT and CDR2 YYREEE (reference sequence). This chain's CDR3 is CASSPWGHYEQYF. The CDR3 DNA reads TGTGCCAGCAGCCCATGGGGGCACTACGAGCAGTACTTC.

This clonotype has ten or more counts. The genes are TRBV27 and TRBJ1-2; D uncertain. The germline V and J ends were trimmed by 9 bases and 8 bases, with 16 bases remaining between them. Germline V CDR1 and CDR2: MNHEY, SMNVEV (reference sequence). The CDR3 loop spans 12 amino acids. CDR3 sequence (DNA): TGTGCCAGTCGGGGTGGAAGTGGCGGCTACACCTTC. Translating gives CASRGGSGGYTF.

This clonotype came up a few times. This chain links TRBV7-6 with TRBJ2-3; TRBD2 agrees at 7 bases. CDR1 and CDR2 (germline): SGHVS, FNYEAQ. The CDR3 length is 16 residues. Trimming removed 5 bases from V and 1 base from J; junction bases left unmatched: 9. CDR3 protein: CASSLLPAGRTDTQYF. CDR3 bases: TGTGCCAGCAGCCTCCTCCCAGCGGGACGCACAGATACGCAGTATTTT.

The chain combines TRBV12-3 or TRBV12-4 with TRBJ2-1; no definite D call. The CDR3 is 16 amino acids. Trimming took off 5 bases at V and 2 bases at J, with 16 bases between the two ends. The CDR3 DNA follows: TGTGCCAGCAGTCAACCCGGGCCGACACCCTACAATGAGCAGTTCTTC. Amino acids: CASSQPGPTPYNEQFF.

This clonotype appeared a few times. The V call is TRBV14, the J call TRBJ1-1; tentatively, D is TRBD1 (6 bases). Germline values: CDR1 SGHDN, CDR2 FVKESK. V was cut by 2 bases and J by 2 bases, with 12 bases left in between. This CDR3 is built from 15 residues. The CDR3 DNA follows: TGTGCCAGCAGCCAACCGACAGGAGGTAACACTGAAGCTTTCTTT. Translation: CASSQPTGGNTEAFF.

This clonotype appeared a few times. The chain combines TRBV20-1 with TRBJ1-4; D possibly corresponds to TRBD1 (5 bases). Trimming cost V 6 bases and J 11 bases, with 19 bases left between them. The germline V gene has CDR1 DFQATT and CDR2 SNEGSKA (reference sequence). The CDR3 length is 13 residues. CDR3 in DNA: TGCAGTGCCTCGGACAATATATCTGGGAAACTGTTTTTT. As protein: CSASDNISGKLFF.

In the case of this clonotype: This CDR3 is missing its conserved last phenylalanine or tryptophan, likely due to a read error. The chain links TRBV27 to TRBJ2-3; maybe TRBD1 (6 bases). CDR3 length: 15 amino acids. Germline CDR1 is MNHEY and CDR2 is SMNVEV (reference sequence). V was clipped by 6 bases and J by 0 bases, with 13 bases between them. Here the CDR3 DNA reads TGTGCCAGCAGACGATCAGGGGCGAGCACAGATACGCAGTATTCT. As protein: CASRRSGASTDTQYS.

This clonotype was recorded a few times. The chain combines TRBV4-1 with TRBJ2-5, with 10 bases lining up with TRBD1. This CDR3 has 15 amino acids. Unmatched junction bases numbered 5, after V lost 1 base and J lost 6 bases. CDR1 is MGHRA, CDR2 YSYEKL, per germline. CDR3 amino acids: CASSQGDRGLKTQYF. For the CDR3, the DNA is TGCGCCAGCAGCCAAGGTGACAGGGGGCTAAAGACCCAGTACTTC.

The table lists this clonotype with a few counts. V is TRBV9 and J is TRBJ2-6; D call uncertain. With 1 base removed from V and 4 bases from J, the gap between germline ends came to 9 bases. The germline V gene encodes CDR1 SGDLS and CDR2 YYNGEE. The CDR3 spans 15 residues. The CDR3 protein is CASSVHHNGANVLTF. The CDR3, as DNA: TGTGCCAGCAGCGTACATCACAACGGGGCCAACGTCCTGACTTTC.

The CDR3 sequence is CASSVAPDEKLFF. CDR3 sequence (DNA): TGTGCCAGCAGCGTAGCTCCGGATGAAAAACTGTTTTTT. The chain is built from TRBV9 and TRBJ1-4; D unresolved. The V and J ends lost 0 bases and 6 bases respectively, with 6 bases between them. The CDR3 is 13 amino acids. The V gene's germline CDR1 is SGDLS and CDR2 YYNGEE.

CDR3 residues: CASSRERNGYTF. The CDR3 DNA sequence: TGTGCCAGCAGCAGGGAGCGAAATGGCTACACCTTC. The rearrangement uses TRBV2 and TRBJ1-2; TRBD1 is a possible D gene (5 bases). This CDR3 is built from 12 residues. Deletions cut 6 bases from V and 6 bases from J, with 11 bases between. Germline V gives CDR1 SNHLY, CDR2 FYNNEI.

This chain connects TRBV12-3 or TRBV12-4 to TRBJ2-5; D might be TRBD2 (6 bases). The V end was cut by 6 bases, the J end by 4 bases, with 18 bases between. This CDR3 comprises 15 residues. The CDR3 bases are TGTGCCAGCAGCCCCAGTGGGGGGTCCAGAGAGACCCAGTACTTC. Translating gives CASSPSGGSRETQYF.

The V and J genes are TRBV27 and TRBJ1-1; 8 bases align to TRBD1. The ends lost 0 bases at V and 1 base at J; junction bases unmatched: 4. The germline gives CDR1 MNHEY, CDR2 SMNVEV (reference sequence). The CDR3 is 16 residues long. Written as DNA, the CDR3 is TGTGCCAGCAGTTTATCGACAGGGGACGCGAACACTGAAGCTTTCTTT. Its translation is CASSLSTGDANTEAFF.

The chain links TRBV4-2 to TRBJ1-6; D is uncertain. The CDR3 spans 18 residues. CDR1 and CDR2 from the germline V gene are LGHNA and YNFKEQ. The ends were cut back, 0 bases at V and 4 bases at J, with 16 bases in the middle. The CDR3 region is CASSQDSIAHAYNSPLHF. For the CDR3, the DNA is TGTGCCAGCAGCCAAGATTCGATCGCTCATGCTTATAATTCACCCCTCCACTTT.

This clonotype turned up a few times. The CDR3 loop reads CASSSPGTGIETQYF. The CDR3 DNA reads as TGTGCCAGCAGTTCTCCAGGGACTGGGATCGAGACCCAGTACTTC. The V gene is TRBV12-3 or TRBV12-4, the J gene TRBJ2-5; a possible D gene is TRBD2 (6 bases). The ends were cut back, 4 bases at V and 5 bases at J, with 17 bases in the middle. The CDR3 consists of 15 residues.

The rearrangement uses TRBV7-8 and TRBJ2-5; the match to TRBD2 covers 7 bases. V trimming: 5 bases; J trimming: 4 bases; junction bases outside the gene matches: 13. The CDR3 has 16 amino acids. The germline CDR1 and CDR2 sequences are SGHVS and FQNEAQ. CDR3 region: CASSTRRTRITETQYF. The CDR3 DNA sequence: TGTGCCAGCAGCACAAGAAGGACTAGAATAACAGAGACCCAGTACTTC.

The chain links TRBV6-5 to TRBJ1-4; 7 nucleotides align to TRBD1. V lost 6 bases to trimming and J lost 4 bases; unmatched junction nucleotides: 5. Germline V gives CDR1 MNHEY, CDR2 SVGAGI. The CDR3 extends over 14 amino acids. CDR3 DNA sequence: TGTGCCAGCAGCTATACAGGGGATAATGAAAAACTGTTTTTT. Residues: CASSYTGDNEKLFF.

The V and J genes are TRBV12-3 or TRBV12-4 and TRBJ1-1, with no clear D. The CDR3 loop spans 13 amino acids. Trimming left V 5 bases short and J 2 bases short, with 9 bases between. This CDR3 reads CASSSVLNTEAFF. The CDR3 DNA reads TGTGCCAGCAGTAGTGTCCTAAACACTGAAGCTTTCTTT.

There are a few counts of this clonotype. The CDR3 loop reads CASSLELVSYNEQFF. Written as DNA, the CDR3 is TGCGCCAGCAGCTTGGAGCTGGTCTCCTACAATGAGCAGTTCTTC. This chain connects TRBV5-1 to TRBJ2-1; no firm D call. The V gene lost 0 bases and the J gene lost 0 bases, with 7 bases spanning the gap. The germline gives CDR1 SGHRS, CDR2 YFSETQ. This CDR3 is built from 15 residues.

V gene TRBV28 combines with J gene TRBJ1-5; TRBD1 might be the D (5 bases). The CDR3 sequence is 17 residues long. Germline V lookup: CDR1 MDHEN, CDR2 SYDVKM. The ends were cut back, 6 bases at V and 4 bases at J, with 22 bases in the middle. The CDR3 spells CASRTYWVGGRNQPQHF. The CDR3 DNA reads as TGTGCCAGCAGAACCTATTGGGTGGGGGGAAGAAATCAGCCCCAGCATTTT.

This clonotype has a handful of counts. V is TRBV15 and J is TRBJ2-3; D not resolved. V gave up 8 bases and J gave up 4 bases, with 7 bases separating them. Germline CDR1 is LNHNV and CDR2 is YYDKDF (reference sequence). The CDR3 extends over 11 amino acids. CDR3 nucleotide sequence: TGTGCCACCCTGGAAGCAGATACGCAGTATTTT. Its translation is CATLEADTQYF.

This clonotype occurred a few times. This chain joins TRBV4-1 and TRBJ2-7; TRBD2 aligns across 8 bases. The germline CDR1 and CDR2 sequences are MGHRA and YSYEKL. The trim removed 1 base at V and 5 bases at J, leaving 22 bases unmatched. The CDR3 covers 20 residues. The CDR3 here is CASSQAKGRSGGFPNDEQYF. In nucleotides, the CDR3 is TGCGCCAGCAGCCAAGCGAAGGGGAGAAGCGGGGGTTTTCCCAATGACGAGCAGTACTTC.

CDR3 DNA sequence: TGCAGTGCTAGCCCAAGACCCTCGGGACTAGGTAGTTACAATGAGCAGTTCTTC. The encoded protein is CSASPRPSGLGSYNEQFF. The gene calls are TRBV20-1 and TRBJ2-1; TRBD2 matches 8 bases. The CDR3 covers 18 residues. The ends lost 3 bases at V and 4 bases at J; junction bases unmatched: 17. In germline, CDR1 is DFQATT, CDR2 SNEGSKA (reference sequence).